This T cell receptor beta chain was captured in a study of beta chain features in type 1 diabetes. Overall study: Cell yields, gender and age were similar in healthy donors and patients.

V was trimmed by 0 bases and J by 2 bases, leaving 16 bases between them. Germline-derived CDR1 and CDR2 are SGHRS and YFSETQ. The CDR3 totals 17 residues. The study's findings and limits: Researchers cautioned that cDNA sequencing could over-represent cells with high TCR expression. A potential influence of HLA type upon TCRB rearrangement remained unresolved herein.

Since all of the isolated RNA was reverse transcribed, expressed TCRB transcripts were what got sequenced. TCRdb's copy holds only in-frame clones and misses some; the assay was immunoSEQ multiplex PCR. In the table there are roughly 250,000 clones, about 10% of which are singletons. With respect to this clone: Antigen specificity is unknown.

Post-sort purity exceeded 98% for all sorted populations. This receptor was identified in a woman younger than 35 in good health. The sample was naive CD4+ T cells from blood. This sequence joins TRBV5-1 and TRBJ2-3; D unresolved. For the CDR3, the DNA is TGCGCCAGCAGCTTGGCCGCGGTGGGTAGTCACACAGATACGCAGTATTTT. This gives the protein CASSLAAVGSHTDTQYF.